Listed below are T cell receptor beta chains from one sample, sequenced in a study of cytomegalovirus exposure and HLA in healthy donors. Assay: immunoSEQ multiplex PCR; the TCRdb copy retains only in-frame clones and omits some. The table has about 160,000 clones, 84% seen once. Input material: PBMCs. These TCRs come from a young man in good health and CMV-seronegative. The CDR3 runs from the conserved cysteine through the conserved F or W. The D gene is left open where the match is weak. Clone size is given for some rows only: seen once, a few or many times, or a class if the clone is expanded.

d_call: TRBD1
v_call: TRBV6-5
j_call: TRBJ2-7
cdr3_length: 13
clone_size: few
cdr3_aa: CASSEGDRGEQYF
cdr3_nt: TGTGCCAGCAGTGAGGGGGACAGGGGCGAGCAGTACTTC

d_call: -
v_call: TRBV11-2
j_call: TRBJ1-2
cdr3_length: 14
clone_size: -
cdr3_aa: CASSPRAANYGYTF
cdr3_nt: TGTGCCAGCAGCCCGAGGGCAGCGAACTATGGCTACACCTTC

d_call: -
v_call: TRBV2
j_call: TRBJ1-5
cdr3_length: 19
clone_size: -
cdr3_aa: CASSPGIGTSPYSNQPQHF
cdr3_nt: TGTGCCAGCAGCCCCGGGATCGGGACATCACCTTATAGCAATCAGCCCCAGCATTTT

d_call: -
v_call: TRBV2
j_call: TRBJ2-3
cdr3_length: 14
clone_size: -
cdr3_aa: CASSEALLDNTQYF
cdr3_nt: TGTGCCAGCAGTGAAGCGCTTCTGGACAATACGCAGTATTTT

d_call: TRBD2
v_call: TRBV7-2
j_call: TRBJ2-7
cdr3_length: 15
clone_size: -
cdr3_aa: CASSPRWGGRALQYF
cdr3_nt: TGTGCCAGCAGTCCTAGGTGGGGTGGGAGGGCGCTGCAGTACTTC

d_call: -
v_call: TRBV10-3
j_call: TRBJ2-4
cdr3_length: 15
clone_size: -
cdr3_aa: CAISEPGLAKNIQYF
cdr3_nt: TGTGCCATCAGTGAACCAGGATTAGCCAAAAACATTCAGTACTTC

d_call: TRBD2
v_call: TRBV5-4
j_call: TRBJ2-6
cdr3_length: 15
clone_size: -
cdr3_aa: CASSRGDRGANVLTF
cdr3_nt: TGTGCCAGCAGCCGGGGGGACCGTGGGGCCAACGTCCTGACTTTC

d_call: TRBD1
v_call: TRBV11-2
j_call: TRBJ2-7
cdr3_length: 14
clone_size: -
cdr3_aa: CASSLARGLYEQYF
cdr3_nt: TGTGCCAGCAGCTTAGCCAGGGGGCTTTACGAGCAGTACTTC

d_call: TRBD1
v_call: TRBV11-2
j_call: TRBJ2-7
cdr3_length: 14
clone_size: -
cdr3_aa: CASSSPTGPYEQYF
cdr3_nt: TGTGCCAGCAGCTCTCCGACAGGGCCCTACGAGCAGTACTTC

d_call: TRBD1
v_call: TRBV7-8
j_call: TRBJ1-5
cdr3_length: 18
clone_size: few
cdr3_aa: CASSPRDRGPGSNQPQHF
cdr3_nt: TGTGCCAGCAGCCCTCGGGACAGGGGACCCGGTAGCAATCAGCCCCAGCATTTT

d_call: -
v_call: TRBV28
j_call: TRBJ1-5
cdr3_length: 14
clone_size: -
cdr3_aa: CASSFSPGFQPQHF
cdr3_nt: TGTGCCAGCAGTTTCTCTCCAGGTTTCCAGCCCCAGCATTTT

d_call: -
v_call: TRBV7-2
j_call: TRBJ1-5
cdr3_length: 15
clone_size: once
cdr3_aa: CASSFRPGQGQPQHF
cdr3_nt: TGTGCCAGCAGCTTTAGGCCGGGCCAGGGTCAGCCCCAGCATTTT

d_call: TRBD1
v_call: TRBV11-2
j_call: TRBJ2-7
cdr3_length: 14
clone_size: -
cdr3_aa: CASSFDRDTYEQYF
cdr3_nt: TGTGCCAGCAGCTTCGACAGGGATACCTACGAGCAGTACTTC

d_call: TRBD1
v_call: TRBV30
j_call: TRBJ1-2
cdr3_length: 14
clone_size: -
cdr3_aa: CAWSVLGQGQGYTF
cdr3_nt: TGTGCCTGGAGTGTACTGGGACAGGGGCAGGGCTACACCTTC

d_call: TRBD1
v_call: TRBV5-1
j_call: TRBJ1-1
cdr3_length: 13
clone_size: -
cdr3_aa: CASSKSGGDAAFF
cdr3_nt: TGCGCCAGCAGCAAATCAGGGGGCGACGCCGCTTTCTTT

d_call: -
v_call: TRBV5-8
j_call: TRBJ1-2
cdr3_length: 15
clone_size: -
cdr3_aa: CASSLIEGLGYGYTF
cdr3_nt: TGTGCCAGCAGCTTGATTGAGGGTTTGGGCTATGGCTACACCTTC

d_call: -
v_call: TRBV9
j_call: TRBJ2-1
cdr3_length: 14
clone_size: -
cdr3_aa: CASSARTVYNEQFF
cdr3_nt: TGTGCCAGCAGCGCTCGGACAGTTTACAATGAGCAGTTCTTC

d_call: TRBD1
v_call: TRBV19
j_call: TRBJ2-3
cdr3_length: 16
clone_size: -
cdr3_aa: CASRRDREGSTDTQYF
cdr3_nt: TGTGCCAGTAGAAGGGACAGGGAGGGTAGCACAGATACGCAGTATTTT

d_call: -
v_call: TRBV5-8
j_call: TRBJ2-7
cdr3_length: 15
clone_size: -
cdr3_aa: CASSLAEDSSYEQYF
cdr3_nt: TGTGCCAGCAGCTTGGCCGAAGACAGCTCCTACGAGCAGTACTTC

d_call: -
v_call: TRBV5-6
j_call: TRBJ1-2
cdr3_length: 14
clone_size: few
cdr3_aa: CASSLVQQDYGYTF
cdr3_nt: TGTGCCAGCAGCTTGGTACAACAGGACTATGGCTACACCTTC

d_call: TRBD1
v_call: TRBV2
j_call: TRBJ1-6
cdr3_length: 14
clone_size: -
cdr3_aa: CASRGTGYNSPLHF
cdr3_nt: TGTGCCAGCAGGGGGACAGGGTATAATTCACCCCTCCACTTT

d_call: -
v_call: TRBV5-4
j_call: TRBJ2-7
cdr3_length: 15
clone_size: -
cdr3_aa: CASSVFTGSSYEQYF
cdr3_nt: TGTGCCAGCAGCGTGTTCACCGGGTCCTCCTACGAGCAGTACTTC

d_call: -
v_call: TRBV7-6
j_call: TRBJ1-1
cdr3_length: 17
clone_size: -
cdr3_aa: CASSLGSTDRLNTEAFF
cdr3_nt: TGTGCCAGCAGCTTAGGATCAACGGACAGATTGAACACTGAAGCTTTCTTT

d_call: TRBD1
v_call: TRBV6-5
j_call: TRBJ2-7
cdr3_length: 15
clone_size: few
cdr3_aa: CASSPRDRGTYEQYF
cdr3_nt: TGTGCCAGCAGTCCCCGGGACAGGGGAACCTACGAGCAGTACTTC

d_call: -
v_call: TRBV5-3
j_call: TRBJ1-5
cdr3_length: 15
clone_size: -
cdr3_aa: CARSLRDWDNQPQHF
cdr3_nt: TGTGCCAGAAGCCTCCGGGACTGGGACAATCAGCCCCAGCATTTT

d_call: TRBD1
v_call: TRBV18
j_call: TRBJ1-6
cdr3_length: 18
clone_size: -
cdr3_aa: CASSPKGGTGDYNSPLHF
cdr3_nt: TGTGCCAGCTCACCCAAGGGAGGGACAGGGGACTATAATTCACCCCTCCACTTT

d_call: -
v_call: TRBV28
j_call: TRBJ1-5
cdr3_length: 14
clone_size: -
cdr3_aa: CASSHRASNQPQHF
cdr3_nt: TGTGCCAGCAGCCACAGGGCCAGCAATCAGCCCCAGCATTTT

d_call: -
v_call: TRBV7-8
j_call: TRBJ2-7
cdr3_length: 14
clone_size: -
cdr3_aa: CASSPQPGAYEQYF
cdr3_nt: TGTGCCAGCAGCCCCCAACCAGGGGCCTACGAGCAGTACTTC

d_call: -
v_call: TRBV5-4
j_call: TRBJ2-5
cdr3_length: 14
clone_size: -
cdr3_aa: CASSYWEVGETQYF
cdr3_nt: TGTGCCAGCAGCTATTGGGAGGTTGGCGAGACCCAGTACTTC

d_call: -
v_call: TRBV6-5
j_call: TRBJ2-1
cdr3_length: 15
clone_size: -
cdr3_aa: CASSYRYYLYNEQFF
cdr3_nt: TGTGCCAGCAGTTACCGCTACTACCTATACAATGAGCAGTTCTTC

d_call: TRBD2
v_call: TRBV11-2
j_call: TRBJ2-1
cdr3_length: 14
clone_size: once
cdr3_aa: CASSSSGGQNEQFF
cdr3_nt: TGTGCCAGCAGCTCGTCGGGAGGTCAAAATGAGCAGTTCTTC

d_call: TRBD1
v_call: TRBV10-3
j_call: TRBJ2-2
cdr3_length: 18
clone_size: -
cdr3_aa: CAISATGDRASNTGELFF
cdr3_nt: TGTGCCATCAGTGCAACAGGGGATAGGGCGTCGAACACCGGGGAGCTGTTTTTT

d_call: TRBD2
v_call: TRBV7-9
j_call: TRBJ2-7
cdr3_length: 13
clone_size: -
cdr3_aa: CASSPTSVYEQYF
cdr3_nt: TGTGCCAGCAGTCCCACTAGCGTGTACGAGCAGTACTTC

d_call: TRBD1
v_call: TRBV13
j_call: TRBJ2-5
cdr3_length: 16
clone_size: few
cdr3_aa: CASSLGGTGTGETQYF
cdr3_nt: TGTGCCAGCAGCTTAGGGGGGACAGGGACAGGGGAGACCCAGTACTTC

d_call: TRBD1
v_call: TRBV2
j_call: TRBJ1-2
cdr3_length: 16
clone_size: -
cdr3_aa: CASSERGDRGTYGYTF
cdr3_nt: TGTGCCAGCAGTGAACGGGGAGACAGGGGAACCTATGGCTACACCTTC

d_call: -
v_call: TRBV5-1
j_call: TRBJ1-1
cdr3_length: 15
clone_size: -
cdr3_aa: CASSPGGARDTEAFF
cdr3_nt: TGCGCCAGCAGCCCCGGGGGGGCTAGGGACACTGAAGCTTTCTTT

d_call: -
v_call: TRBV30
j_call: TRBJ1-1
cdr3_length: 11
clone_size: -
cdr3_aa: CAWRMRTEAFF
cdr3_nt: TGTGCCTGGCGCATGCGCACTGAAGCTTTCTTT

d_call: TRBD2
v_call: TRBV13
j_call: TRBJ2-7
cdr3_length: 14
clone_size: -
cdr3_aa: CASSLESGDGEQYF
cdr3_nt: TGTGCCAGCAGCTTAGAGAGCGGGGATGGCGAGCAGTACTTC

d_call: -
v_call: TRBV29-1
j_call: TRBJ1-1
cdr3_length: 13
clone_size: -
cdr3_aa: CSVESPGDTEAFF
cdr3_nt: TGCAGCGTTGAATCCCCGGGGGACACTGAAGCTTTCTTT

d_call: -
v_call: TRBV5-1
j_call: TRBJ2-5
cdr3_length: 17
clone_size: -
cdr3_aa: CASSLYLDLANQETQYF
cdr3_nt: TGCGCCAGCAGCTTGTACCTCGATTTAGCAAATCAAGAGACCCAGTACTTC

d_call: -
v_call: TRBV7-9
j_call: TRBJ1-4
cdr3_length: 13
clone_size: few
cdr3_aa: CASSLGLNEKLFF
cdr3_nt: TGTGCCAGCAGCTTAGGACTGAATGAAAAACTGTTTTTT

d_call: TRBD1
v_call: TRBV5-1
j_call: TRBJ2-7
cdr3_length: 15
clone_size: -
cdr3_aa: CATSFGTGKRYEQYF
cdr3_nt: TGCGCCACCTCCTTCGGGACAGGGAAGCGCTACGAGCAGTACTTC